This T cell receptor (beta chain) was identified in a study of blood T cell repertoires in COVID-19. Sequencing was performed with immunoSEQ multiplex PCR; in TCRdb, only in-frame clones are kept and a portion is missing. The sample has 240,000 or so clones; around 90% are singletons. Germline CDR1 KGHSH, CDR2 LQKENI. Trimming removed 6 bases from V and 4 bases from J; junction bases left unmatched: 8. The CDR3 is 14 amino acids. Material for sequencing was peripheral blood. This chain joins TRBV18 and TRBJ2-7; 8 positions match TRBD2. The clonotype was recovered from a woman in her twenties or thirties with acute or convalescent COVID-19. The CDR3 nucleotides read TGTGCCAGCTCGCCGAGCGGGAGTAAGTACGAGCAGTACTTC. Its translation is CASSPSGSKYEQYF.